These 14 T cell receptor beta chains came from one sample sequenced in a study of T-cell reconstitution after alpha-beta-depleted transplantation in children. For TCRbeta, the library was prepared with unique molecular identifiers. In TCRdb, the PCR reads were re-called with MiXCR into one record per CDR3 protein. The data show around 420,000 distinct CDR3 sequences, roughly 15% seen once. Specimen: PBMCs, mostly from graft donor cells, collected 360 days after TCRalphabeta/CD19-depleted stem cell transplant. All receptors come from a boy younger than two who had a stem cell transplant for Wiskott-Aldrich syndrome, so the T cells may come from the graft donor.

In its sample, this clonotype was seen a few times. The J gene is TRBJ2-1, the V gene TRBV10-3, with 11 bases lining up with TRBD2. V dropped 0 bases and J dropped 6; count of bases not matched to a gene: 4. Germline V gene data show CDR1 as ENHRY and CDR2 as SYGVKD. This CDR3 is 16 amino acids long. CDR3 loop: CAISESISGRVNEQFF. The CDR3 region has the DNA TGTGCCATCAGTGAGTCGATTAGCGGGAGGGTCAATGAGCAGTTCTTC.

The chain employs TRBV29-1 and TRBJ2-3, with D unclear. Trimming removed 5 bases from V and 6 bases from J, with 24 bases in between. CDR3 length: 16 residues. Germline V CDR1 and CDR2: SQVTM, ANQGSEA. The CDR3 spells CSVPDWVAPQGDTQYF. The CDR3 bases are TGCAGCGTTCCCGACTGGGTGGCACCGCAAGGGGATACGCAGTATTTT.

J is TRBJ2-3 and V is TRBV5-1; TRBD1 might be the D (6 bases). V shed 4 bases and J shed 2 bases, with 11 bases lying between them. This CDR3 spans 14 amino acids. Germline CDR1 is SGHRS and CDR2 is YFSETQ. The CDR3 bases are TGCGCCAGCAGCCGGGACACCAACACAGATACGCAGTATTTT. It yields the protein CASSRDTNTDTQYF. The full variable domain, its missing parts supplied by reference TRBV5-1 and TRBJ2-3, is KAGVTQTPRYLIKTRGQQVTLSCSPISGHRSVSWYQQTPGQGLQFLFEYFSETQRNKGNFPGRFSGRQFSNSRSEMNVSTLELGDSALYLCASSRDTNTDTQYFGPGTRLTVL.

The genes are TRBV24-1 and TRBJ2-3, with 10 nucleotides matching TRBD2. The length of the CDR3 is 19 residues. From germline, CDR1 is KGHDR and CDR2 SFDVKD. V lost 3 bases, J lost 5 bases, and 16 bases stayed unmatched. This CDR3 reads CATSDSQREGPSSEDTQYF. The CDR3 coding sequence is TGTGCCACCAGTGATAGCCAGCGGGAGGGCCCTTCGTCGGAAGATACGCAGTATTTT.

The chain uses TRBV7-8 and TRBJ2-5, with 8 nucleotides matching TRBD2. Germline CDR1 is SGHVS and CDR2 is FQNEAQ. V was pared by 2 bases and J by 2 bases, with 13 bases of the junction left unmatched. The CDR3 is 18 amino acids. CDR3 region: CASSLWGLVHFWQETQYF. The CDR3 region has the DNA TGTGCCAGCAGCTTATGGGGACTAGTTCACTTTTGGCAAGAGACCCAGTACTTC.

This clonotype was counted many times. J is TRBJ2-1 and V is TRBV24-1; 8 nucleotides agree with TRBD2. Germline lookup yields CDR1 KGHDR and CDR2 SFDVKD. The CDR3 covers 17 residues. Trimming took 2 bases from V and 9 from J; bases not matched to a gene: 14. DNA of the CDR3: TGTGCCACCAGTGATTCGTCTGATCTAGCGGGCCGCGGTGAGCAGTTCTTC. Amino acids: CATSDSSDLAGRGEQFF.

This clonotype occurred a few times. The chain is built from TRBV12-3 or TRBV12-4 and TRBJ2-1; D unresolved. With 5 bases removed from V and 10 bases from J, the gap between germline ends came to 12 bases. The CDR3 has 12 amino acids. CDR3 DNA sequence: TGTGCCAGCAGTCAGGCCTTGAGGGAGCAGTTCTTC. This encodes CASSQALREQFF.

This clonotype was found a few times. V gene TRBV20-1 combines with J gene TRBJ2-7; unclear D gene. This CDR3 has 14 residues. Trimming stripped 5 bases from V and 4 bases from J, with 18 bases between. The germline CDR1 and CDR2 sequences are DFQATT and SNEGSKA (reference sequence). The CDR3 loop is CSAPRIEVLYEQYF. CDR3 in DNA: TGCAGTGCTCCTAGAATAGAGGTCTTATACGAGCAGTACTTC.

The chain combines TRBV29-1 with TRBJ2-5; a weak D match, TRBD1 (5 bases). CDR1 is SQVTM, CDR2 ANQGSEA, per germline. V lost 4 bases and J 7 bases, leaving 13 bases between the germline ends. The CDR3 sequence is 12 residues long. CDR3 coding DNA: TGCAGCGTTGTAGCAGGGAAGGGGACCCAGTACTTC. It encodes CSVVAGKGTQYF.

This clonotype was seen a handful of times. This rearrangement joins TRBV24-1 to TRBJ2-1, with TRBD2 matching 10 bases. CDR1 and CDR2 (germline): KGHDR, SFDVKD. After removal of 9 bases from V and 7 bases from J, the junction contained 11 bases not matched to a gene. CDR3 length: 15 residues. DNA for the CDR3: TGTGCCACCGGGCTAGCGGGAGTAGGAGAAAATGAGCAGTTCTTC. Translation gives CATGLAGVGENEQFF.

There are a few counts of this clonotype. The chain uses TRBV11-2 and TRBJ2-4; D unclear. The CDR3 loop spans 15 amino acids. V was clipped by 4 bases and J by 1 base, with 11 bases between them. The V gene's germline CDR1 is SGHAT and CDR2 FQNNGV. CDR3: CASSSPVEAKNIQYF. The DNA of the CDR3 is TGTGCCAGCAGCTCCCCTGTAGAGGCCAAAAACATTCAGTACTTC. Supplemented by reference TRBV11-2 and TRBJ2-4, the full variable domain reads EAGVAQSPRYKIIEKRQSVAFWCNPISGHATLYWYQQILGQGPKLLIQFQNNGVVDDSQLPKDRFSAERLKGVDSTLKIQPAKLEDSAVYLCASSSPVEAKNIQYFGAGTRLSVL.

CDR3: CASSPPAVTNREQYF. In DNA, the CDR3 is TGTGCCAGCAGTCCCCCGGCAGTCACGAATCGCGAGCAGTACTTC. This chain connects TRBV6-1 to TRBJ2-7; D not resolved. The germline gives CDR1 MNHNS, CDR2 SASEGT. CDR3 length: 15 residues. The V end lost 5 bases, the J end lost 6 bases, and 20 bases lay between the germline ends.

The chain couples TRBV28 to TRBJ1-5; possible D gene TRBD1, 5 bases. The germline V gene encodes CDR1 MDHEN and CDR2 SYDVKM. The V and J ends lost 4 bases and 4 bases respectively, with 14 bases between them. This CDR3 has 15 amino acids. This CDR3 reads CASSSGRGWNQPQHF. The CDR3 DNA sequence: TGTGCCAGCAGTTCAGGGAGGGGTTGGAATCAGCCCCAGCATTTT.

The table lists this clonotype with a few counts. The chain uses TRBV29-1 and TRBJ2-1, with 11 bases fitting TRBD2. Germline V lookup: CDR1 SQVTM, CDR2 ANQGSEA. J gave up 8 bases and V 7 bases, and 7 bases lay outside the gene matches. The CDR3 runs 13 residues. The CDR3, as DNA: TGCAGCGAAACTAGCGGGAGCGTCGATGAGCAGTTCTTC. This gives the protein CSETSGSVDEQFF.